This T cell receptor (beta chain) is drawn from a study of beta chain features in type 1 diabetes. Study-level results: The question left open here concerned HLA type influencing TCRB rearrangement. PCR may have favored shorter templates equally in patients and controls. Within patients, naive, central memory and Treg TCRB repertoires seemed more similar than within healthy donors. Cells with high TCR expression could be over-represented by cDNA sequencing.

This clone was picked up a small number of times. Antigen unknown. CDR3 length: 16 amino acids. V lost 5 bases and J 5 bases, leaving 18 bases between the germline ends. Per the germline V gene, CDR1 is MGHRA and CDR2 is YSYEKL. Investigators reverse transcribed all isolated RNA, so they sequenced expressed TCRB transcripts. Profiled with immunoSEQ multiplex PCR; TCRdb holds only in-frame clones, not every one. The data hold under 400,000 clones, with 11% to 15% observed a single time. The sample taken for sequencing was central memory CD4+ T cells from blood. The TCR sequence derives from a man under 40 in good health. The rearrangement uses TRBV4-1 and TRBJ2-2, with D perhaps matching TRBD1 (6 bases). CDR3 DNA sequence: TGCGCCAGCAGCACGGTAGGGCAGGGGTTGACCGGGGAGCTGTTTTTT. As protein: CASSTVGQGLTGELFF.